This passage covers 6 T cell receptor beta chains from one sample sequenced in a study of cytomegalovirus exposure and HLA in healthy donors. The primer mix had 60 Vbeta and 13 Jbeta primers. Only in-frame clones appear in the TCRdb table, and some are missing; sequencing was by immunoSEQ multiplex PCR. The sample holds about 140,000 clones, about 80% seen once. Sequenced sample: PBMCs. Source of these receptors: a male donor in good health and CMV-seronegative.

V gene TRBV6-5 combines with J gene TRBJ2-7, with D perhaps TRBD1 (5 bases). V gave up 3 bases and J gave up 3 bases, with 12 bases separating them. The germline CDR1 and CDR2 sequences are MNHEY and SVGAGI. This CDR3 spans 14 amino acids. CDR3 region: CASSYQQVNYEQYF. CDR3 nucleotide sequence: TGTGCCAGCAGTTATCAACAGGTTAACTACGAGCAGTACTTC.

This clone came up a few times. The genes are TRBV29-1 and TRBJ2-7, with TRBD2 identical over 10 bases. With V trimmed by 3 bases and J by 6 bases, 5 bases remained unmatched. Germline loops: CDR1 SQVTM, CDR2 ANQGSEA. This CDR3 spans 13 amino acids. The CDR3 DNA follows: TGCAGCGTTGATTCTAGCGGGGGTGGCGAGCAGTACTTC. Its translation is CSVDSSGGGEQYF.

The chain recombines TRBV11-2 with TRBJ1-2, with no clear D. In germline, CDR1 is SGHAT, CDR2 FQNNGV. CDR3 length: 14 residues. The ends were cut back, 1 base at V and 4 bases at J, with 10 bases in the middle. CDR3 loop: CASSLGRASYGYTF. In DNA form, the CDR3 reads TGTGCCAGCAGCTTAGGGCGGGCATCCTATGGCTACACCTTC.

The gene calls are TRBV5-8 and TRBJ1-1, with unresolved D. CDR3 size: 16 residues. With 3 bases removed from V and 6 bases from J, the gap between germline ends came to 21 bases. The germline V gene encodes CDR1 SGHTS and CDR2 YDEGEE. CDR3 in amino acids: CASSSVGISMGAEAFF. The DNA of the CDR3 is TGTGCCAGCAGCTCCGTGGGGATCTCCATGGGAGCTGAAGCTTTCTTT.

V usage is TRBV30 and J usage is TRBJ1-5; D gene unclear. V was trimmed by 4 bases and J by 7 bases, leaving 14 bases between them. Germline CDR1 reads GTSNPN; CDR2 reads SVGIG (reference sequence). The CDR3 covers 13 residues. The DNA for the CDR3 is TGTGCCTGGACTTTAGGAGCCAGCCAGCCCCAGCATTTT. This translates into CAWTLGASQPQHF.

The CDR3 region is CASRHAGLAFF. The CDR3 nucleotides are TGTGCCAGCAGACACGCGGGGCTGGCTTTCTTT. The chain carries TRBV27 and TRBJ1-1; D perhaps matches TRBD1 (5 bases). Germline V gives CDR1 MNHEY, CDR2 SMNVEV (reference sequence). The CDR3 is made up of 11 amino acids. Between the trimmed V and J ends, which lost 6 bases and 11 bases, there was a span of 13 bases.